The sample holds a few counts of the clone carrying this TCR beta chain. The antigen is undetermined. This sample is part of a study of beta chain features in type 1 diabetes. Study background: Regarding age, gender and cell yields, patients proved similar to healthy donors.

Study results and limitations: When VDJ junctions were examined, type 1 diabetes patients showed fewer insertions and more deletions. TCRB CDR3 length was moderately but significantly reduced in all four CD4+ subsets of Type 1 diabetes patients.

The whole isolated RNA underwent reverse transcription, so sequencing captured expressed TCRB transcripts. Sequenced by immunoSEQ multiplex PCR; TCRdb stores in-frame clones only, minus some. The data contain hundreds of thousands of clones, roughly a sixth of them singletons. Via the markers CD45RO/CCR7/CD25/CD127/CD95/CD27, stem cell-like memory, regulatory, central memory and naive CD4+ cells were sorted. The V gene's germline CDR1 is SQVTM and CDR2 ANQGSEA. Trimming took 3 bases from V and 3 from J, leaving 17 bases between them. The CDR3 has 15 amino acids. Sequenced material: naive CD4+ T cells from blood. The clonotype originates from a man aged 18-30 years in good health. V gene TRBV29-1 combines with J gene TRBJ1-2; D call uncertain. The CDR3 bases are TGCAGCGTTGACGTTGGGGATACCCATCACTATGGCTACACCTTC. Amino acid sequence: CSVDVGDTHHYGYTF.